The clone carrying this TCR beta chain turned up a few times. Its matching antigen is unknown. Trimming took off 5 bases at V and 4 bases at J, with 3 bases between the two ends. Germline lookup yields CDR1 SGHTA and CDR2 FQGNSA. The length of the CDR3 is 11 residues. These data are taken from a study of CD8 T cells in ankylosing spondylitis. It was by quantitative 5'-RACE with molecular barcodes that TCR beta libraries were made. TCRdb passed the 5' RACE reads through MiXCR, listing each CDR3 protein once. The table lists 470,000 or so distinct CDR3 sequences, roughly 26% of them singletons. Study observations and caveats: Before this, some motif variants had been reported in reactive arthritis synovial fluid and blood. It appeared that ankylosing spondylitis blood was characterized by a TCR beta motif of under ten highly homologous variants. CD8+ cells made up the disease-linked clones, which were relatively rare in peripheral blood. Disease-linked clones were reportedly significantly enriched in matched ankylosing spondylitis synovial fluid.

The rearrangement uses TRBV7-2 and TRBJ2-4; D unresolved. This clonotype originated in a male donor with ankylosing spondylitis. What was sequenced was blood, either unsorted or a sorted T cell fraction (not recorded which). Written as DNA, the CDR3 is TGTGCCAGCAGCATAAAAAACATTCAGTACTTC. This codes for CASSIKNIQYF.